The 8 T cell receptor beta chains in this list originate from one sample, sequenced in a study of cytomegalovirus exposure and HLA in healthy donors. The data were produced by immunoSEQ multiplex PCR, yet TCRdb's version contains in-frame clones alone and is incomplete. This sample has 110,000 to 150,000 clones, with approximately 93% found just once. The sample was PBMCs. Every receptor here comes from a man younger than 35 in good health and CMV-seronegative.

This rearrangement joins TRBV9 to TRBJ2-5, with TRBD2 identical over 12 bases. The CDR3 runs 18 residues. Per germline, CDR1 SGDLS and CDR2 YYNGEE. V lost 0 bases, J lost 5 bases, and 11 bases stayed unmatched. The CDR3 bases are TGTGCCAGCAGCGTAGGAGGTCTAGCGGGGGGGCCTGGGGAGACCCAGTACTTC. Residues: CASSVGGLAGGPGETQYF.

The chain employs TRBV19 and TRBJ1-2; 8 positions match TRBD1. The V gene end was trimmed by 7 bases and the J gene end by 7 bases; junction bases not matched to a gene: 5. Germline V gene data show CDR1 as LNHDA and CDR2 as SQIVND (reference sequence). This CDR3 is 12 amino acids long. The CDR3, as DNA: TGTGCCAGTACTGCAGGGGGCCTTGGCTACACCTTC. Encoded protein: CASTAGGLGYTF.

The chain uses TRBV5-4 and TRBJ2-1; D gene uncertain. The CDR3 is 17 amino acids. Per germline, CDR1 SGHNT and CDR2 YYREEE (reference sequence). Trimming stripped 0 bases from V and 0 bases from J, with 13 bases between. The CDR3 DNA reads TGTGCCAGCAGCTTGGCCGGAGACTCAAGCTCCTACAATGAGCAGTTCTTC. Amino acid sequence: CASSLAGDSSSYNEQFF.

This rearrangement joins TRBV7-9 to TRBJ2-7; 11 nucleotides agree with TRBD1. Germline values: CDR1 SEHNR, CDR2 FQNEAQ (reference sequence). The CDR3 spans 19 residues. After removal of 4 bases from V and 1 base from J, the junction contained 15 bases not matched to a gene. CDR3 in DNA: TGTGCCAGCAGCTGGACCCCCGGGACAGGGGGGTTCAGGTCCTACGAGCAGTACTTC. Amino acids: CASSWTPGTGGFRSYEQYF.

DNA for the CDR3: TGCGCCAGCAGCCAACCGATAGCGGGAGGGCACAATGAGCAGTTCTTC. Encoded protein: CASSQPIAGGHNEQFF. V and J are TRBV4-3 and TRBJ2-1; 11 positions match TRBD2. Germline V CDR1 and CDR2: LGHNA, YSLEER. This CDR3 spans 16 amino acids. V trimming: 2 bases; J trimming: 5 bases; junction bases outside the gene matches: 5.

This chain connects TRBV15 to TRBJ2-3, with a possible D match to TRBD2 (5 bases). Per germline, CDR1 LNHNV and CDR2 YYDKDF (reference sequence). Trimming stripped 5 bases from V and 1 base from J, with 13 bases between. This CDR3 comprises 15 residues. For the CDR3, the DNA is TGTGCCACCAGCTATCGAGCCGGGGGCACAGATACGCAGTATTTT. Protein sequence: CATSYRAGGTDTQYF.

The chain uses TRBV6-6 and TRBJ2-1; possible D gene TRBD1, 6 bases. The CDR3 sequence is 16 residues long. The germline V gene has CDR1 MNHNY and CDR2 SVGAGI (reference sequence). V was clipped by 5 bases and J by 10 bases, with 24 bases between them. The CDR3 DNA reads TGTGCCAGCAGTCCCTACGGACAGACGTCCCGTAGAGAGCAGTTCTTC. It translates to CASSPYGQTSRREQFF.

Here the CDR3 reads CASSLSNAGGTEAFF. The CDR3 DNA reads as TGTGCCAGCAGCTTATCTAATGCAGGAGGCACTGAAGCTTTCTTT. This chain connects TRBV7-8 to TRBJ1-1; no clear D gene. Germline values: CDR1 SGHVS, CDR2 FQNEAQ. Trimming shortened V by 2 bases and J by 4 bases, and 14 bases separated the two germline ends. The CDR3 spans 15 residues. Full variable domain (outside the CDR3, taken from reference TRBV7-8 and TRBJ1-1): GAGVSQSPRYKVAKRGQDVALRCDPISGHVSLFWYQQALGQGPEFLTYFQNEAQLDKSGLPSDRFFAERPEGSVSTLKIQRTQQEDSAVYLCASSLSNAGGTEAFFGQGTRLTVV.